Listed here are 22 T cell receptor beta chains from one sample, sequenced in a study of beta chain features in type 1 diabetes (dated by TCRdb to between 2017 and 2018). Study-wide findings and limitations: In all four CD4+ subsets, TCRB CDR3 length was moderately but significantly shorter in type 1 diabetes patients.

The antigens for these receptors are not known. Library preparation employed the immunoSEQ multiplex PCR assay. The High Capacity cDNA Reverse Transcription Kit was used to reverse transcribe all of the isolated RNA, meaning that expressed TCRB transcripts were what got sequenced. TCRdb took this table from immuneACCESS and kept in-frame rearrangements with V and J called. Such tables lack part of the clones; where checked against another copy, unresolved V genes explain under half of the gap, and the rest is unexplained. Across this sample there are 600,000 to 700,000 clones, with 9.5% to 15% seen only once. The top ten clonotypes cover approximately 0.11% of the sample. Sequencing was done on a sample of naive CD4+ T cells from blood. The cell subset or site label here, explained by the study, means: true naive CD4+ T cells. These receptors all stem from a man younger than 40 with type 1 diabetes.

CDR3 nucleotide sequence: TGTGCCAGCAGCCGGGGACCTCAGGGAGCTTACAATGAGCAGTTCTTC. It specifies CASSRGPQGAYNEQFF. The rearrangement links TRBV7-3 to TRBJ2-1; D might be TRBD1 or TRBD2, each matching 5 bases. Germline V lookup: CDR1 SGHTA, CDR2 FQGTGA. CDR3 length: 16 residues. V was shortened by 5 bases and J by 4 bases, with 18 bases between the two germline ends.

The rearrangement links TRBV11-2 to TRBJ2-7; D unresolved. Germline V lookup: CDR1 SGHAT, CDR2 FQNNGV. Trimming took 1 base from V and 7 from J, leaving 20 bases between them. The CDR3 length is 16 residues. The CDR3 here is CASSLGQQNTRDEQYF. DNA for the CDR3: TGTGCCAGCAGCTTAGGTCAACAGAACACCCGAGATGAGCAGTACTTC.

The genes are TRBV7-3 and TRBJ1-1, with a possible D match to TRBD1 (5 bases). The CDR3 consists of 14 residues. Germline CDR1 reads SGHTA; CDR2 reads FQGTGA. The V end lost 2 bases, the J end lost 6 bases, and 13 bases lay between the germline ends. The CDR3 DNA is TGTGCCAGCAGCTTAGAATCGCGGGGGGCTGAAGCTTTCTTT. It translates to CASSLESRGAEAFF.

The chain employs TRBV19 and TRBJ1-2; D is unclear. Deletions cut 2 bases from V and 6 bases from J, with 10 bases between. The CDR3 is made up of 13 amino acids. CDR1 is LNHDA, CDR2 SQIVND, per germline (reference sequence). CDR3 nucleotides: TGTGCCAGTAGTATAAGACCTGTGGATGGCTACACCTTC. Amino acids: CASSIRPVDGYTF. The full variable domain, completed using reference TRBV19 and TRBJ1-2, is DGGITQSPKYLFRKEGQNVTLSCEQNLNHDAMYWYRQDPGQGLRLIYYSQIVNDFQKGDIAEGYSVSREKKESFPLTVTSAQKNPTAFYLCASSIRPVDGYTFGSGTRLTVV.

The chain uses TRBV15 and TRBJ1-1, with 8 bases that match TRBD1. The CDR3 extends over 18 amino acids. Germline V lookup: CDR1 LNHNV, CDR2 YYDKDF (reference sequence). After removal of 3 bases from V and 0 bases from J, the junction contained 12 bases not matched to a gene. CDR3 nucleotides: TGTGCCACCAGCAGTTCAGGGGGCCTAGTTACAATGAACACTGAAGCTTTCTTT. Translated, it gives CATSSSGGLVTMNTEAFF. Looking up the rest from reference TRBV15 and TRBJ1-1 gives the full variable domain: DAMVIQNPRYQVTQFGKPVTLSCSQTLNHNVMYWYQQKSSQAPKLLFHYYDKDFNNEADTPDNFQSRRPNTSFCFLDIRSPGLGDTAMYLCATSSSGGLVTMNTEAFFGQGTRLTVV.

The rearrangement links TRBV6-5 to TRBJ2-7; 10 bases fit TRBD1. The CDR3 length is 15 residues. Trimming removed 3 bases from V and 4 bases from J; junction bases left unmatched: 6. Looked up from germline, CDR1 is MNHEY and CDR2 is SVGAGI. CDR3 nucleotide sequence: TGTGCCAGCAGTTATTATCGGGACAGGGGTTACGAGCAGTACTTC. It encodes CASSYYRDRGYEQYF.

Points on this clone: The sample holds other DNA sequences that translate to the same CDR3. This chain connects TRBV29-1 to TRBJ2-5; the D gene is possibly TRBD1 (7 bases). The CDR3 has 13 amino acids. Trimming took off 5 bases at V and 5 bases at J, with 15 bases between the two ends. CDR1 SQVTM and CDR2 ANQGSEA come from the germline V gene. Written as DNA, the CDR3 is TGCAGCGTTCGCAGGGGGGTCTCGGAGACCCAGTACTTC. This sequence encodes CSVRRGVSETQYF.

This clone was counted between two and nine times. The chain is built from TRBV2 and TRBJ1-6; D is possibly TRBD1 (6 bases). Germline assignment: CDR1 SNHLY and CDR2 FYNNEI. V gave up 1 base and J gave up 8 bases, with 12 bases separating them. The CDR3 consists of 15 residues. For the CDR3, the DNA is TGTGCCAGCAGTGAAGGGACCGCAGGGGATTCACCCCTCCACTTT. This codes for CASSEGTAGDSPLHF.

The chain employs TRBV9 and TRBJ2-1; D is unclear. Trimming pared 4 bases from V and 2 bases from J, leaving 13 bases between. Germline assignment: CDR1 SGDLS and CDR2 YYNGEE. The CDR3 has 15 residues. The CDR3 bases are TGTGCCAGCAGCTTTACTACCGTCGCCTACAATGAGCAGTTCTTC. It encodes CASSFTTVAYNEQFF.

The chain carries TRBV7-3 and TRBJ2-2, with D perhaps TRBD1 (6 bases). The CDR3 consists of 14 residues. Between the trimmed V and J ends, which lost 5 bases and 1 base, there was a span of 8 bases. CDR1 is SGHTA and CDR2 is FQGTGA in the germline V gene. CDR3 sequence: CASSPGQNTGELFF. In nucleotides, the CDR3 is TGTGCCAGCAGCCCGGGACAGAACACCGGGGAGCTGTTTTTT.

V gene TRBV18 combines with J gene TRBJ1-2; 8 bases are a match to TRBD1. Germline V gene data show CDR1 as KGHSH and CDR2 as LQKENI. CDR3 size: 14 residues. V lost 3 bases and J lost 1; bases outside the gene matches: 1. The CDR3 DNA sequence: TGTGCCAGCTCACCGGGACAGGATAACTATGGCTACACCTTC. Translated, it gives CASSPGQDNYGYTF.

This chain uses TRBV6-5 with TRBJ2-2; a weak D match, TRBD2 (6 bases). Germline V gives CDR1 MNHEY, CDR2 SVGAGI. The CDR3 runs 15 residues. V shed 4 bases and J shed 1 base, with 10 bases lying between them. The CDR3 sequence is CASSFGGLNTGELFF. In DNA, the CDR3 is TGTGCCAGCAGTTTTGGGGGACTGAACACCGGGGAGCTGTTTTTT.

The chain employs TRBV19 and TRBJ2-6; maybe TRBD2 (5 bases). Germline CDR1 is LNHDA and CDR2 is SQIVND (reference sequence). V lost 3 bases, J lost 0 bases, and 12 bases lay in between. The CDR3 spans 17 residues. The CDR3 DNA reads TGTGCCAGTAGTATGCCGGACTGGGGCTCTGGGGCCAACGTCCTGACTTTC. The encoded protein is CASSMPDWGSGANVLTF. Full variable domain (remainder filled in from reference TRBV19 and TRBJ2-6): DGGITQSPKYLFRKEGQNVTLSCEQNLNHDAMYWYRQDPGQGLRLIYYSQIVNDFQKGDIAEGYSVSREKKESFPLTVTSAQKNPTAFYLCASSMPDWGSGANVLTFGAGSRLTVL.

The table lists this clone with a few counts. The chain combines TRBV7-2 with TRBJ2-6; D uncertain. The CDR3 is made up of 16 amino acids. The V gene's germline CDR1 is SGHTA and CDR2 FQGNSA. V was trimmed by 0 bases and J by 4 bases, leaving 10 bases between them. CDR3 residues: CASSLAGVPGANVLTF. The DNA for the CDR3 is TGTGCCAGCAGCTTAGCTGGGGTACCCGGGGCCAACGTCCTGACTTTC.

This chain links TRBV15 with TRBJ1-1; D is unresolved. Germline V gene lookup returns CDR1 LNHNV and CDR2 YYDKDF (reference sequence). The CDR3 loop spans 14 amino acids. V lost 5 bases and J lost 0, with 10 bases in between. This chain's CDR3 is CATSPFPMNTEAFF. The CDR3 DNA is TGTGCCACCAGCCCTTTTCCCATGAACACTGAAGCTTTCTTT.

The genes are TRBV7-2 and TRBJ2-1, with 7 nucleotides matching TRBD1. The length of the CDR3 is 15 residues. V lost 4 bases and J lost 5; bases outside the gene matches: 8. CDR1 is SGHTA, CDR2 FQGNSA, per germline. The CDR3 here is CASSSGQNLHNEQFF. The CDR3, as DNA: TGTGCCAGCAGCTCGGGACAGAACCTACACAATGAGCAGTTCTTC.

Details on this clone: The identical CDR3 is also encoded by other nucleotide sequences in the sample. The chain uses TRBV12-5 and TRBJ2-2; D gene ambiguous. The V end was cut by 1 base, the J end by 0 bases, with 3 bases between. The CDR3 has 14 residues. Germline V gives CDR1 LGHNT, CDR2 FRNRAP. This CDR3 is CASGLGPNTGELFF. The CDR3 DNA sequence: TGTGCTAGTGGTTTGGGCCCGAACACCGGGGAGCTGTTTTTT.

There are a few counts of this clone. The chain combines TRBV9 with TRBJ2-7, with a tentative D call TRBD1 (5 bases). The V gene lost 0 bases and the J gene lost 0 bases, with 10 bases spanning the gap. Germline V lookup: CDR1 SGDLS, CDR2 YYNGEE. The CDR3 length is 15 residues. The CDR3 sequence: CASSVGGGHSYEQYF. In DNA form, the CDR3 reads TGTGCCAGCAGCGTAGGGGGTGGACACTCCTACGAGCAGTACTTC.

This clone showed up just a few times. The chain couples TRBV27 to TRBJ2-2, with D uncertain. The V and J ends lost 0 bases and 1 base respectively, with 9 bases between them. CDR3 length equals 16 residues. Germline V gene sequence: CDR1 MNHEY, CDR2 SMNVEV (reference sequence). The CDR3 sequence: CASSLSKGLNTGELFF. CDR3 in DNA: TGTGCCAGCAGTTTATCTAAGGGCTTGAACACCGGGGAGCTGTTTTTT.

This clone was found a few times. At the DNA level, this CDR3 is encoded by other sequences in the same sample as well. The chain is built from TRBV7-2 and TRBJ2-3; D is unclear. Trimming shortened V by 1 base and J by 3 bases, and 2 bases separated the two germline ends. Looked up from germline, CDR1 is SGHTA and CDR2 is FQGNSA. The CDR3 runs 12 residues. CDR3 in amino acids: CASSLDTDTQYF. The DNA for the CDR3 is TGTGCCAGCAGCTTAGATACAGATACGCAGTATTTT.

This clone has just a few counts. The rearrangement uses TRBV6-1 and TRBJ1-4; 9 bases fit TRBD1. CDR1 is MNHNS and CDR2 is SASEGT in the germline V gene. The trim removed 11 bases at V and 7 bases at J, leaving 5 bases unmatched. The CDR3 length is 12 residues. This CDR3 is CAVRDRAEKLFF. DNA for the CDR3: TGTGCCGTCCGGGACAGGGCTGAAAAACTGTTTTTT.

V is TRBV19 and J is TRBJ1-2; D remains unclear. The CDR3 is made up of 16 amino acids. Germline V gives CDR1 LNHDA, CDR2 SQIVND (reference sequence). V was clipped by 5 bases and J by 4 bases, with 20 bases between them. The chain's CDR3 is CASSSASSPGGYGYTF. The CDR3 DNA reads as TGTGCCAGTAGTTCTGCCTCGAGCCCGGGCGGCTATGGCTACACCTTC.